Listed below are T cell receptor beta chains from one sample, sequenced in a study of cytomegalovirus exposure and HLA in healthy donors. Here immunoSEQ multiplex PCR was the method, and the copy in TCRdb shows in-frame clones only, minus some. The sample shows 90,000 to 130,000 clones, almost 70% of them seen only once. The sequenced sample consisted of PBMCs. These receptors came from a man younger than 45 in good health and CMV-seropositive. Both conserved end residues are part of each CDR3. A D gene is named only where the DNA matches it firmly. Expanded clones are given a class, and other clones once, few, many or no size at all.

J gene: TRBJ1-2
D gene: -
clone size: -
V gene: TRBV30
CDR3 DNA: TGTGCCTGGAGTGTCCGAGAAGATTATGGCTACACCTTC
CDR3 protein: CAWSVREDYGYTF

J gene: TRBJ1-2
D gene: -
clone size: -
V gene: TRBV13
CDR3 DNA: TGTGCCAGCAGCGCCAGGGATAACTATGGCTACACCTTC
CDR3 protein: CASSARDNYGYTF

J gene: TRBJ2-5
D gene: TRBD2
clone size: -
V gene: TRBV6-1
CDR3 DNA: TGTGCCAGCAGTGAAGGGGGGGGGAAAGAGACCCAGTACTTC
CDR3 protein: CASSEGGGKETQYF

J gene: TRBJ1-2
D gene: -
clone size: -
V gene: TRBV27
CDR3 DNA: TGTGCCAGCAGTTTATCGTTAGGTGCAGGGAAAATATACGGCTACACCTTC
CDR3 protein: CASSLSLGAGKIYGYTF

J gene: TRBJ1-4
D gene: -
clone size: -
V gene: TRBV25-1
CDR3 DNA: TGTGCCAGCAGTGAATTCAAGACAGGCACGAGTGAAAAACTGTTTTTT
CDR3 protein: CASSEFKTGTSEKLFF

J gene: TRBJ2-2
D gene: -
clone size: once
V gene: TRBV5-1
CDR3 DNA: TGCGCCAGCAGCCTAGGGACACCCGGGGAGCTGTTTTTT
CDR3 protein: CASSLGTPGELFF

J gene: TRBJ2-3
D gene: TRBD1
clone size: -
V gene: TRBV10-3
CDR3 DNA: TGTGCTATCACCTCGACAGGGGGGAGATCCGATACGCAGTATTTT
CDR3 protein: CAITSTGGRSDTQYF

J gene: TRBJ2-1
D gene: TRBD1
clone size: -
V gene: TRBV28
CDR3 DNA: TGTGCCAGCAGTTTATGGCGGACAGGTGGGGGTGAGCAGTTCTTC
CDR3 protein: CASSLWRTGGGEQFF

J gene: TRBJ1-1
D gene: TRBD1
clone size: -
V gene: TRBV11-2
CDR3 DNA: TGTGCCAGCAGCCCTCGGACAGGAGAAGCTTTCTTT
CDR3 protein: CASSPRTGEAFF

J gene: TRBJ2-6
D gene: -
clone size: -
V gene: TRBV19
CDR3 DNA: TGTGCCAGTAGAAGGAGCTCTGGGGCCAACGTCCTGACTTTC
CDR3 protein: CASRRSSGANVLTF

J gene: TRBJ2-2
D gene: TRBD2
clone size: -
V gene: TRBV7-3
CDR3 DNA: TGTGCCAGCACGGAGGTAGCGGGAGTCGACGGGGAGCTGTTTTTT
CDR3 protein: CASTEVAGVDGELFF

J gene: TRBJ1-2
D gene: -
clone size: -
V gene: TRBV30
CDR3 DNA: TGTGCCTGGAGACGACAGGCTTCTGACGGCTACACCTTC
CDR3 protein: CAWRRQASDGYTF

J gene: TRBJ2-7
D gene: -
clone size: -
V gene: TRBV4-1
CDR3 DNA: TGCGCCAGCAGCCATTTAGCTTCCGAGCAGTACTTC
CDR3 protein: CASSHLASEQYF

J gene: TRBJ1-1
D gene: -
clone size: -
V gene: TRBV28
CDR3 DNA: TGTGCCAGCAAGACTGAGGCCGAAGCTTTCTTT
CDR3 protein: CASKTEAEAFF

J gene: TRBJ2-3
D gene: TRBD2
clone size: once
V gene: TRBV5-4
CDR3 DNA: TGTGCCAGCAGCCCAAACCCAAGCGGGAGCCTCAGCACAGATACGCAGTATTTT
CDR3 protein: CASSPNPSGSLSTDTQYF

J gene: TRBJ1-1
D gene: -
clone size: few
V gene: TRBV5-4
CDR3 DNA: TGTGCCAGCAACAACGTTCCCTTCACTGAAGCTTTCTTT
CDR3 protein: CASNNVPFTEAFF

J gene: TRBJ2-5
D gene: -
clone size: -
V gene: TRBV27
CDR3 DNA: TGTGCCAGCAGTTTACGGAGGGGGCGAGAGACCCAGTACTTC
CDR3 protein: CASSLRRGRETQYF

J gene: TRBJ1-5
D gene: -
clone size: -
V gene: TRBV18
CDR3 DNA: TGTGCCAGCTCACGCATTGCCCGCGCAGGAAAATATAGCAATCAGCCCCAGCATTTT
CDR3 protein: CASSRIARAGKYSNQPQHF

J gene: TRBJ1-3
D gene: -
clone size: few
V gene: TRBV7-9
CDR3 DNA: TGTTCCAGCAGCTTAAGATCGGGGGGTAGGAGCGGAAACACCATATATTTT
CDR3 protein: CSSSLRSGGRSGNTIYF

J gene: TRBJ2-3
D gene: TRBD1
clone size: -
V gene: TRBV14
CDR3 DNA: TGTGCCAGCAGCACCCATACAGGGGTCGCCACAGATACGCAGTATTTT
CDR3 protein: CASSTHTGVATDTQYF

J gene: TRBJ2-2
D gene: TRBD1
clone size: -
V gene: TRBV19
CDR3 DNA: TGTGCCAGTACCCCACAGGGGGCCGCCGGGGAGCTGTTTTTT
CDR3 protein: CASTPQGAAGELFF

J gene: TRBJ1-1
D gene: -
clone size: -
V gene: TRBV9
CDR3 DNA: TGTGCCAGCAGCGTAGCCGGGATGAACACTGAAGCTTTCTTT
CDR3 protein: CASSVAGMNTEAFF